This T cell receptor beta chain was profiled in a study of T cell repertoires in cytomegalovirus infection. This clonotype was detected only a few times. Its antigen is unidentified. The CDR3 loop spans 17 amino acids. V dropped 4 bases and J dropped 2; count of bases not matched to a gene: 8. Germline V gene data show CDR1 as MNHNY and CDR2 as SVGAGI (reference sequence). Study observations and caveats: CMV-specific HLA-C-restricted TCR beta clonotypes dominated the ex vivo response.

TCRdb re-called the reads through MiXCR, storing one row per CDR3 protein. In the table there are roughly 640,000 distinct CDR3 sequences, more than 20% of which are singletons. The source of this sequence is a human donor in good health (CMV status not recorded). Some clones in this sample may be carry-over from other donors' samples. The sample consisted of CD8+ T cells from PBMCs. This sequence joins TRBV6-6 and TRBJ1-3, with TRBD1 matching 10 bases. Here the CDR3 reads CASSFGTGDRAGNTIYF. The CDR3 bases are TGTGCCAGCAGTTTCGGGACAGGGGATCGCGCTGGAAACACCATATATTTT.